This section outlines one T cell receptor beta chain sequence together with its context. These data are taken from a study of shared clonotypes between healthy human individuals. The test was conducted at deep level. TCRdb keeps only in-frame clones here, not all; method: immunoSEQ multiplex PCR. Found here are fewer than 3 million clones, roughly 90% of them singletons; the top ten hold roughly 0.34%. V dropped 7 bases and J dropped 0 bases, with 24 bases sitting between them. Germline-derived CDR1 and CDR2 are MDHEN and SYDVKM. This CDR3 has 18 amino acids. The donors were adults (healthy and HIV-negative) with no recent acute infections or vaccinations.

J is TRBJ1-1 and V is TRBV28; a possible D gene is TRBD1 (6 bases). The source material was naive CD4+ T cells from PBMCs. Subset meaning: CD45RA+ positively selected. This TCR was recovered from a man between 18 and 29 years old in good health. Some clones in this sample may be carry-over from other donors' samples. The CDR3 region is CASTRRGWQNYMNTEAFF. CDR3 coding DNA: TGTGCCAGCACCCGAAGGGGGTGGCAGAACTACATGAACACTGAAGCTTTCTTT.